Described below is a single T cell receptor (beta chain) sequence and its context. CDR3 length: 15 residues. Germline trimming cut 0 bases from V and 5 bases from J; bases unmatched to any gene: 6. CDR1 and CDR2 from the germline V gene are WNHNN and SYGVQD (reference sequence). The entry originates in a study of CD8 T cells in ankylosing spondylitis. One entry per CDR3 protein, called by TCRdb with MiXCR from the 5' RACE reads. The table has about 240,000 distinct CDR3 sequences, 20% to 30% seen once; the top ten hold over 0.55%. This clonotype originated in a male donor with ankylosing spondylitis or in good health (not recorded which). Sequencing was carried out using blood, either unsorted or a sorted T cell fraction (not recorded which). This rearrangement joins TRBV10-1 to TRBJ2-5; TRBD2 matches 7 bases. The CDR3 protein is CASSESRGGGETQYF. Here the CDR3 DNA reads TGCGCCAGCAGTGAGTCGCGCGGGGGAGGTGAGACCCAGTACTTC.